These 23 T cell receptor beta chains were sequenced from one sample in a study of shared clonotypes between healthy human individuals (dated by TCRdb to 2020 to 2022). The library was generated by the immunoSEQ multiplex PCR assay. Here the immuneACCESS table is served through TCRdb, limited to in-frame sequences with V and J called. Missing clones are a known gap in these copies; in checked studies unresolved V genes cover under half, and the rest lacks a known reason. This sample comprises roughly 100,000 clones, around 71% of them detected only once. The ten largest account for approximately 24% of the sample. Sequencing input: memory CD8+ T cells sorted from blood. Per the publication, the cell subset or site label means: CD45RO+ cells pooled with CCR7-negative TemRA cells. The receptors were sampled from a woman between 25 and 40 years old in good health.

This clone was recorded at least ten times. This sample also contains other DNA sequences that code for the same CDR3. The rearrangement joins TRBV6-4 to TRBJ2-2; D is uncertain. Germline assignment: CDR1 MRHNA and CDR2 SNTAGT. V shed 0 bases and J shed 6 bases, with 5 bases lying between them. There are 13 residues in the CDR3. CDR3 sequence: CASSDSNSGELFF. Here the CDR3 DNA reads TGTGCCAGCAGTGACTCGAATTCCGGGGAGCTGTTTTTT.

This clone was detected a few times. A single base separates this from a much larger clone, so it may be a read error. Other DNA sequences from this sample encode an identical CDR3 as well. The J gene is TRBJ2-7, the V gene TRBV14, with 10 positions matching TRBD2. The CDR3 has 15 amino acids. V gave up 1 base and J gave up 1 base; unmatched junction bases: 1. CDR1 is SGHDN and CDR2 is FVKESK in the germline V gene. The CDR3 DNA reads TGTGCCAGCAGCCAAGGACTAGCGGGTTCCTACGAGCAGTACTTC. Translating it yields CASSQGLAGSYEQYF.

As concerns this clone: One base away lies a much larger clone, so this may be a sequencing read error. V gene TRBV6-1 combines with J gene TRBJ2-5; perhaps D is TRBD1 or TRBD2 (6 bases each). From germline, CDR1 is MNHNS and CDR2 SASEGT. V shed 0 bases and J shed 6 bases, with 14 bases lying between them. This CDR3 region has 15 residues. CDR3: CASSEAEQGGKTQYF. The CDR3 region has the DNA TGTGCCAGCAGTGAAGCCGAACAGGGCGGGAAGACCCAGTACTTC.

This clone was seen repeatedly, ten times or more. The CDR3 nucleotides are TGTGCCAGCTTCGATTCGGAGACCCAGTACTTC. Translating gives CASFDSETQYF. V gene TRBV25-1 combines with J gene TRBJ2-5; D remains unclear. The CDR3 runs to 11 residues. The V gene's germline CDR1 is MGHDK and CDR2 SYGVNS. V shed 8 bases and J shed 5 bases, with 9 bases lying between them.

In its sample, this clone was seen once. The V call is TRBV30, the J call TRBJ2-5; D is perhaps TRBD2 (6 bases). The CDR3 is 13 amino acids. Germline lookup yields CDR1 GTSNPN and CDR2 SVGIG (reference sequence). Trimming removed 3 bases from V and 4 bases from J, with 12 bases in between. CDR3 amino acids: CAWSGGFPETQYF. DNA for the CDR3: TGTGCCTGGAGCGGGGGATTCCCAGAGACCCAGTACTTC.

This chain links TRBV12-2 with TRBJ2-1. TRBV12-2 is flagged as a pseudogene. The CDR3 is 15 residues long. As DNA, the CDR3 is TGTGCAAGTCGCGCCCGGGACCCCTGGGGGAATGAGCAGTTCTTC. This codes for CASRARDPWGNEQFF.

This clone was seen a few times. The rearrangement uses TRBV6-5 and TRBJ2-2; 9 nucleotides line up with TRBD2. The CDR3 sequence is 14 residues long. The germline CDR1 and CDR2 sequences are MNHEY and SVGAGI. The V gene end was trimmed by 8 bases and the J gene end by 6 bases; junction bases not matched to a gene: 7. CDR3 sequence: CASASGTGAGELFF. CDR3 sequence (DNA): TGTGCCAGCGCTAGCGGGACTGGGGCCGGGGAGCTGTTTTTT.

The CDR3 is CASSLNTGLNTEAFF. CDR3 DNA sequence: TGTGCCAGCAGTTTGAACACAGGGTTGAACACTGAAGCTTTCTTT. This chain joins TRBV27 and TRBJ1-1; D might be TRBD1 (6 bases). The CDR3 length is 15 residues. Trimming cost V 3 bases and J 0 bases, with 11 bases left between them. CDR1 and CDR2 (germline): MNHEY, SMNVEV (reference sequence).

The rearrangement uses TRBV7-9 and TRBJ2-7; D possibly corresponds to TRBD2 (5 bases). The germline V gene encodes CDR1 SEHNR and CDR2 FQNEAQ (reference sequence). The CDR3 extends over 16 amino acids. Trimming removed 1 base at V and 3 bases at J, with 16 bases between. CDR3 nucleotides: TGTGCCAGCAGCTTAGGAGGTGGGAGAATACTCTACGAGCAGTACTTC. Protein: CASSLGGGRILYEQYF.

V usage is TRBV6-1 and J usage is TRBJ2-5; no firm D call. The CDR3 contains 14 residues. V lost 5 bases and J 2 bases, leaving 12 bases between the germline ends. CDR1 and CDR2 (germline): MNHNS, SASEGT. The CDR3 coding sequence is TGTGCCAGCAGTAAAGTTAGGCCGCAAGAGACCCAGTACTTC. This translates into CASSKVRPQETQYF.

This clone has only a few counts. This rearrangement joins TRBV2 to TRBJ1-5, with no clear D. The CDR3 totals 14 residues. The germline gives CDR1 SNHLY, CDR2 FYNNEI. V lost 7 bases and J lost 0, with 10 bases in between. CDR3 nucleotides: TGTGCCAGCAATGATTACTATAGCAATCAGCCCCAGCATTTT. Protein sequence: CASNDYYSNQPQHF.

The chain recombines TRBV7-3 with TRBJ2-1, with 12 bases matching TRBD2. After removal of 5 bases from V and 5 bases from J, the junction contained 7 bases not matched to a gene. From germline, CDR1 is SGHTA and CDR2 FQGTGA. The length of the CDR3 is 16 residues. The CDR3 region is CASSRTSGDLNNEQFF. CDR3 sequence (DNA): TGTGCCAGCAGCAGGACTAGCGGGGATCTGAACAATGAGCAGTTCTTC.

CDR3 residues: CASSAESTGELFF. The CDR3 region has the DNA TGTGCCAGCAGTGCGGAATCCACCGGGGAGCTGTTTTTT. The chain has TRBV2 and TRBJ2-2; D is unclear. Germline CDR1 is SNHLY and CDR2 is FYNNEI. CDR3 length: 13 amino acids. Trimming stripped 4 bases from V and 4 bases from J, with 7 bases between.

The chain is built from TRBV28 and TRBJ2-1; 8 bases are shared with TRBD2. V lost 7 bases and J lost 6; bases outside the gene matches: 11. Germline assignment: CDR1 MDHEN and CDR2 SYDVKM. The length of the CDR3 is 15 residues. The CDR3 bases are TGTGCCAGCATACCGGGACTAGGGGTCGGCAATGAGCAGTTCTTC. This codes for CASIPGLGVGNEQFF.

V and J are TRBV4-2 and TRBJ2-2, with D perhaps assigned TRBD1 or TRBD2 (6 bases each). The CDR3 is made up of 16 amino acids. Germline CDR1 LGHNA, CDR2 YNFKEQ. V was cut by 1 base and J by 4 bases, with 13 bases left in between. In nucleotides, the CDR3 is TGTGCCAGCAGCCAAGGTGGGGGGCGCCCCACCGGGGAGCTGTTTTTT. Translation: CASSQGGGRPTGELFF.

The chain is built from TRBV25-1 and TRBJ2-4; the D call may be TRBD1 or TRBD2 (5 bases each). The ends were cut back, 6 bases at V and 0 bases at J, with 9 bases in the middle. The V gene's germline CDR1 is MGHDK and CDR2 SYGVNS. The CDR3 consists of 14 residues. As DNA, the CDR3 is TGTGCCAGCAGGGGGGACGGAGCCAAAAACATTCAGTACTTC. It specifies CASRGDGAKNIQYF.

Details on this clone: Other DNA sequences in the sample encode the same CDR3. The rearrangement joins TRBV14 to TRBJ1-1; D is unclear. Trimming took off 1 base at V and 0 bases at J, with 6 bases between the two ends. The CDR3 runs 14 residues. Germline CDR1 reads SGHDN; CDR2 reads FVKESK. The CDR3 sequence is CASSQAGMNTEAFF. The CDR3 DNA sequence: TGTGCCAGCAGCCAAGCGGGAATGAACACTGAAGCTTTCTTT.

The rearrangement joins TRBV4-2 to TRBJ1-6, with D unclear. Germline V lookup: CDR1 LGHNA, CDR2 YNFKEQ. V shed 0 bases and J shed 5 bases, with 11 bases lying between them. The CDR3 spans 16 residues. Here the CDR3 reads CASSQDLTVNNSPLHF. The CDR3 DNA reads TGTGCCAGCAGCCAAGATCTCACGGTTAATAATTCACCCCTCCACTTT.

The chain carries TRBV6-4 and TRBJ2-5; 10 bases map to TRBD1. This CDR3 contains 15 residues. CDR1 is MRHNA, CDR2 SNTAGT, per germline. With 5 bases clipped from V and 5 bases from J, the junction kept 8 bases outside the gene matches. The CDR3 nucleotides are TGTGCCAGCAGTACCGGGACAGGGGAATCGGAGACCCAGTACTTC. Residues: CASSTGTGESETQYF.

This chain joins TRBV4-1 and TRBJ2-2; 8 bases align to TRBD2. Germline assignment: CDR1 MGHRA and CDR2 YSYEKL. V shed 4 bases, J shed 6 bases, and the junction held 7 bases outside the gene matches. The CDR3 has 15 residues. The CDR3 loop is CASSPSGTRAGELFF. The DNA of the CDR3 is TGCGCCAGCAGCCCTTCCGGGACTAGAGCCGGGGAGCTGTTTTTT.

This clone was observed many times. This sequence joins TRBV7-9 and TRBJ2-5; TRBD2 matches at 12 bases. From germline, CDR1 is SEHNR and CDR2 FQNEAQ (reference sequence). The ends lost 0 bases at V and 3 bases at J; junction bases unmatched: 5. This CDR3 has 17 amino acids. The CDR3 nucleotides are TGTGCCAGCAGCTTAGCGACTAGCGGGAGTTTCGAAGAGACCCAGTACTTC. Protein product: CASSLATSGSFEETQYF.

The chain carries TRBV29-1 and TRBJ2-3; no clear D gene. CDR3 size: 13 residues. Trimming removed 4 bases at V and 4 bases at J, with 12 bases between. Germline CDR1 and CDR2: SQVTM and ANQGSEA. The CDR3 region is CSVVGGVADTQYF. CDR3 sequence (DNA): TGCAGCGTTGTTGGTGGGGTCGCAGATACGCAGTATTTT.

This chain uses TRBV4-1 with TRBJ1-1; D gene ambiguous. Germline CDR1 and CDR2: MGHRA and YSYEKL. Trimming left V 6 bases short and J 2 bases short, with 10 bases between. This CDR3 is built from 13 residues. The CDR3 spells CASRNMRNTEAFF. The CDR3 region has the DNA TGCGCCAGCAGGAACATGCGAAACACTGAAGCTTTCTTT.